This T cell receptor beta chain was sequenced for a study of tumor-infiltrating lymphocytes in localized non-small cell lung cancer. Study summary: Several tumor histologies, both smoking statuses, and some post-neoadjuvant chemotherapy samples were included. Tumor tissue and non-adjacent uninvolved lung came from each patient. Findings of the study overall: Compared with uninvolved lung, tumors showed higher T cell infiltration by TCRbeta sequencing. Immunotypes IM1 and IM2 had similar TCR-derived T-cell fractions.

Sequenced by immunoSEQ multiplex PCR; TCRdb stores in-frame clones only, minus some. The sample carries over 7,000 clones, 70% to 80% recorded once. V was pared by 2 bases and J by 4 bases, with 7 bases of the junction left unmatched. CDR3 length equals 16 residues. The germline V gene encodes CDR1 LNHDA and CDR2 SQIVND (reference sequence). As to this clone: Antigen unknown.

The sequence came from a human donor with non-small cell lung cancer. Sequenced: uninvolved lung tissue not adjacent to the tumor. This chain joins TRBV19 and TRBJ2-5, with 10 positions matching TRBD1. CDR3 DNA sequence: TGTGCCAGTAGTATAATACCCGGGACAGGGGTAGAGACCCAGTACTTC. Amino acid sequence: CASSIIPGTGVETQYF.